Presented here are 25 T cell receptor beta chains from one specimen sequenced in a study of T cell responses to AZD1222 COVID-19 vaccine. TCRdb's table, derived via immunoSEQ multiplex PCR, lists solely in-frame clones and lacks some. The sample contains 200,000 or so clones, 90% to 95% of which appear only once. The source material was peripheral blood, sampled on day 0 of AZD1222 vaccination. The source of these receptors is an adult in good health.

J is TRBJ1-4 and V is TRBV6-2 or TRBV6-3; TRBD1 might be the D (5 bases). The V gene's germline CDR1 is MNHEY and CDR2 SVGEGT. The CDR3 length is 18 residues. V shed 1 base and J shed 0 bases, with 15 bases lying between them. CDR3 nucleotide sequence: TGTGCCAGCAGTTACTTTGGGACTTCGAGGACAACTAATGAAAAACTGTTTTTT. Protein sequence: CASSYFGTSRTTNEKLFF.

This rearrangement joins TRBV28 to TRBJ1-2; D remains unclear. The CDR3 loop spans 14 amino acids. CDR1 and CDR2 from the germline V gene are MDHEN and SYDVKM. The ends were cut back, 3 bases at V and 1 base at J, with 9 bases in the middle. CDR3 amino acids: CASSLLTVNYGYTF. DNA for the CDR3: TGTGCCAGCAGTTTGTTGACGGTTAACTATGGCTACACCTTC.

The chain employs TRBV11-2 and TRBJ2-7; D possibly corresponds to TRBD1 (9 bases). This CDR3 comprises 17 residues. Germline CDR1 is SGHAT and CDR2 is FQNNGV. Trimming removed 4 bases at V and 1 base at J, with 20 bases between. In nucleotides, the CDR3 is TGTGCCAGCAGCTACATACCGGGGGGGACAGGGTCCTACGAGCAGTACTTC. Translated, it gives CASSYIPGGTGSYEQYF.

The chain links TRBV30 to TRBJ1-2, with a tentative D call TRBD1 (5 bases). This CDR3 has 14 amino acids. Per germline, CDR1 GTSNPN and CDR2 SVGIG (reference sequence). V shed 3 bases and J shed 2 bases, with 13 bases lying between them. CDR3: CAWSLGGLNYGYTF. The DNA of the CDR3 is TGTGCCTGGAGCCTTGGGGGGTTGAACTATGGCTACACCTTC.

V usage is TRBV4-1 and J usage is TRBJ2-3; D is undetermined. The V end was cut by 0 bases, the J end by 4 bases, with 11 bases between. This CDR3 is 15 amino acids long. Germline V gives CDR1 MGHRA, CDR2 YSYEKL. CDR3 bases: TGCGCCAGCAGCCAAGAGCACATAACGGCAGATACGCAGTATTTT. It translates to CASSQEHITADTQYF.

The chain uses TRBV20-1 and TRBJ1-2; the D is unclear. The V end lost 5 bases, the J end lost 8 bases, and 6 bases lay between the germline ends. The CDR3 covers 9 residues. CDR1 DFQATT and CDR2 SNEGSKA come from the germline V gene (reference sequence). The CDR3 DNA reads as TGCAGTGCTGGAAGGGGCTACACCTTC. It codes for CSAGRGYTF.

This sequence joins TRBV19 and TRBJ2-1; D unclear. Trimming pared 2 bases from V and 7 bases from J, leaving 6 bases between. Germline V gene lookup returns CDR1 LNHDA and CDR2 SQIVND (reference sequence). The CDR3 is made up of 12 amino acids. The CDR3 sequence: CASSISFNEQFF. CDR3 in DNA: TGTGCCAGTAGTATATCCTTTAATGAGCAGTTCTTC. Looking up the rest from reference TRBV19 and TRBJ2-1 gives the full variable domain: DGGITQSPKYLFRKEGQNVTLSCEQNLNHDAMYWYRQDPGQGLRLIYYSQIVNDFQKGDIAEGYSVSREKKESFPLTVTSAQKNPTAFYLCASSISFNEQFFGPGTRLTVL.

This chain uses TRBV28 with TRBJ2-1; D possibly uses TRBD1 or TRBD2 (6 bases each). The CDR3 is made up of 15 amino acids. CDR1 is MDHEN, CDR2 SYDVKM, per germline. V was clipped by 2 bases and J by 6 bases, with 14 bases between them. Written as DNA, the CDR3 is TGTGCCAGCAGTTTAGGGGGGCAGGGAGGCAATGAGCAGTTCTTC. This encodes CASSLGGQGGNEQFF.

CDR3 sequence: CASSPVVWEKLFF. CDR3 nucleotides: TGTGCCAGCAGCCCTGTCGTCTGGGAAAAACTGTTTTTT. J is TRBJ1-4 and V is TRBV14; D is uncertain. V lost 4 bases, J lost 8 bases, and 11 bases lay in between. Germline V gives CDR1 SGHDN, CDR2 FVKESK. The CDR3 has 13 amino acids.

The V gene is TRBV5-4, the J gene TRBJ2-7; D is tentatively TRBD1 or TRBD2 (5 bases each). The V end was cut by 0 bases, the J end by 7 bases, with 14 bases between. CDR1 and CDR2 from the germline V gene are SGHNT and YYREEE (reference sequence). The CDR3 covers 14 residues. The CDR3 region is CASSLAGRAREQYF. In DNA, the CDR3 is TGTGCCAGCAGCTTGGCGGGGCGGGCGAGGGAGCAGTACTTC.

The V and J genes are TRBV23-1 and TRBJ1-5; D remains ambiguous. TRBV23-1 counts as an open reading frame of uncertain function. The CDR3 consists of 13 residues. Trimming stripped 7 bases from V and 7 bases from J, with 14 bases between. The CDR3 region has the DNA TGCGCCAGCATCAGATTACACAACCAGCCCCAGCATTTT. This translates into CASIRLHNQPQHF.

The gene calls are TRBV25-1 and TRBJ2-5; a possible D gene is TRBD1 (5 bases). This CDR3 has 13 residues. V gave up 2 bases and J gave up 7 bases, with 11 bases separating them. Germline CDR1 and CDR2: MGHDK and SYGVNS. CDR3 bases: TGTGCCAGCAGTGAACGCAGGGTGGGGACCCAGTACTTC. It specifies CASSERRVGTQYF. The complete variable domain, with remaining parts taken from reference TRBV25-1 and TRBJ2-5, reads EADIYQTPRYLVIGTGKKITLECSQTMGHDKMYWYQQDPGMELHLIHYSYGVNSTEKGDLSSESTVSRIRTEHFPLTLESARPSHTSQYLCASSERRVGTQYFGPGTRLLVL.

The chain recombines TRBV27 with TRBJ1-1, with D maybe TRBD1 (6 bases). Germline V gene sequence: CDR1 MNHEY, CDR2 SMNVEV (reference sequence). This CDR3 has 16 amino acids. Trimming removed 5 bases at V and 2 bases at J, with 18 bases between. Written as DNA, the CDR3 is TGTGCCAGCAGTCGCGTACAGGGCATGGGCAACACTGAAGCTTTCTTT. Translating gives CASSRVQGMGNTEAFF.

CDR3: CASSPPRGGNEQYF. DNA for the CDR3: TGTGCCAGCAGTCCCCCCCGGGGGGGCAACGAGCAGTACTTC. The chain combines TRBV28 with TRBJ2-7, with 8 bases lining up with TRBD2. The germline gives CDR1 MDHEN, CDR2 SYDVKM. V was pared by 5 bases and J by 5 bases, with 8 bases of the junction left unmatched. CDR3 size: 14 residues.

This clone was counted once. This chain links TRBV7-3 with TRBJ2-7, with 10 bases identical to TRBD1. CDR3 length: 16 amino acids. J lost 4 bases, V lost 0 bases, and 6 bases had no gene match. CDR1 is SGHTA, CDR2 FQGTGA, per germline. The CDR3 bases are TGTGCCAGCAGCTTAACCACCGGGACAGGGGTTTACGAGCAGTACTTC. It yields the protein CASSLTTGTGVYEQYF.

This rearrangement joins TRBV9 to TRBJ2-1; 9 bases are a match to TRBD1. This CDR3 spans 16 amino acids. J lost 3 bases, V lost 3 bases, and 7 bases had no gene match. The germline V gene encodes CDR1 SGDLS and CDR2 YYNGEE. The CDR3 protein is CASSAGGTGNYNEQFF. CDR3 sequence (DNA): TGTGCCAGCAGCGCCGGCGGGACAGGGAACTACAATGAGCAGTTCTTC.

The chain recombines TRBV7-2 with TRBJ2-2; D not certain. The CDR3 consists of 15 residues. Germline V gene lookup returns CDR1 SGHTA and CDR2 FQGNSA. Between the trimmed V and J ends, which lost 5 bases and 0 bases, there was a span of 10 bases. This CDR3 is CASSPRTSNTGELFF. CDR3 nucleotide sequence: TGTGCCAGCAGCCCCCGGACCTCGAACACCGGGGAGCTGTTTTTT.

The chain recombines TRBV5-4 with TRBJ2-3, with TRBD2 identical over 7 bases. The V gene end was trimmed by 5 bases and the J gene end by 3 bases; junction bases not matched to a gene: 9. From germline, CDR1 is SGHNT and CDR2 YYREEE (reference sequence). The CDR3 sequence is 15 residues long. The CDR3 sequence: CASSRGEGPTDTQYF. The DNA of the CDR3 is TGTGCCAGCAGTCGGGGGGAGGGCCCTACAGATACGCAGTATTTT.

The chain joins TRBV5-6 to TRBJ1-6; no clear D gene. The V end lost 3 bases, the J end lost 5 bases, and 9 bases lay between the germline ends. CDR1 is SGHDT, CDR2 YYEEEE, per germline. The CDR3 spans 14 residues. The CDR3 sequence is CASSSTRDNSPLHF. The CDR3 DNA reads as TGTGCCAGCAGCTCGACACGAGATAATTCACCCCTCCACTTT.

The chain links TRBV3-1 (or the pseudogene TRBV3-2) to TRBJ2-6; D gene unclear. Deletions cut 6 bases from V and 1 base from J, with 4 bases between. This CDR3 spans 13 amino acids. Germline V lookup: CDR1 LGHDT, CDR2 YNNKEL (reference sequence). CDR3 DNA: TGTGCCAGCAGTCCGTCTGGGGCCAACGTCCTGACTTTC. Protein: CASSPSGANVLTF.

V and J are TRBV5-6 and TRBJ2-7; no definite D call. The V gene lost 1 base and the J gene lost 2 bases, with 10 bases spanning the gap. Germline CDR1 SGHDT, CDR2 YYEEEE. CDR3 length: 14 residues. The CDR3 is CASSLQVPAYEQYF. CDR3 nucleotides: TGTGCCAGCAGCTTGCAAGTTCCAGCCTACGAGCAGTACTTC.

The chain has TRBV6-1 and TRBJ2-1, with D maybe TRBD1 (5 bases). The CDR3 has 13 amino acids. Looked up from germline, CDR1 is MNHNS and CDR2 is SASEGT. V lost 2 bases and J lost 14, with 16 bases in between. CDR3 residues: CASSEHFQTVKFF. The CDR3 coding sequence is TGTGCCAGCAGTGAACATTTCCAGACAGTCAAGTTCTTC.

The J gene is TRBJ2-7, the V gene TRBV19, with D tentatively TRBD1 or TRBD2 (5 bases each). In germline, CDR1 is LNHDA, CDR2 SQIVND (reference sequence). Trimming left V 5 bases short and J 6 bases short, with 17 bases between. The CDR3 runs to 14 residues. CDR3 in DNA: TGTGCCAGTAGTCGAGGGCAGGGTCTGGGCGAGCAGTACTTC. This translates into CASSRGQGLGEQYF. The whole variable domain, remainder taken from reference TRBV19 and TRBJ2-7, is DGGITQSPKYLFRKEGQNVTLSCEQNLNHDAMYWYRQDPGQGLRLIYYSQIVNDFQKGDIAEGYSVSREKKESFPLTVTSAQKNPTAFYLCASSRGQGLGEQYFGPGTRLTVT.

This chain links TRBV29-1 with TRBJ2-7; tentative D call: TRBD1 (5 bases). Per the germline V gene, CDR1 is SQVTM and CDR2 is ANQGSEA. The CDR3 has 12 amino acids. Trimming cost V 6 bases and J 5 bases, with 14 bases left between them. The CDR3 loop is CSVLAGLHEQYF. DNA of the CDR3: TGCAGCGTCCTGGCAGGGTTGCACGAGCAGTACTTC.

This chain joins TRBV29-1 and TRBJ1-2; a possible D gene is TRBD1 (5 bases). Trimming shortened V by 5 bases and J by 4 bases, and 11 bases separated the two germline ends. Germline values: CDR1 SQVTM, CDR2 ANQGSEA. The length of the CDR3 is 12 residues. Written as DNA, the CDR3 is TGCAGCGTTTTTTTGGGGGTCTATGGCTACACCTTC. The encoded protein is CSVFLGVYGYTF.